The sequence of this T cell receptor beta chain was determined in a study of T-cell memory formation after mild COVID-19 (dated by TCRdb to the early 2020s). About the full investigation: TCR sequence clusters from the two donors were largely donor specific. Longitudinal TCRalpha and TCRbeta repertoire sequencing tracked T-cell clones expanding and contracting after mild COVID-19 in a couple of donors. The cohort comprised two young, previously healthy adult volunteers, one female and one male.

On this clonotype itself: Its binding antigen is unknown. Base qualities were left out, and no much larger clone turns up one base away.

TCRdb lists the instrument as Illumina NovaSeq 6000. cDNA libraries for TCRalpha and TCRbeta were prepared by 5'RACE using constant-segment primers, with sample barcodes and unique molecular identifiers added. RNA was extracted from every sample with Trizol reagent. The libraries were amplified in two PCR steps, and the second step added a second sample barcode and Illumina TruSeq adapters. Libraries were sequenced on an Illumina NovaSeq with 2 x 150 bp paired-end reads. In the paper's pipeline: Demultiplexing of reads and collapsing into UMI-guided consensus sequences were performed with migec v1.2.7. With mixcr v2.1.11, UMI consensuses were aligned to TRA and TRB V and J templates and assembled into clonotypes. A clonotype was counted as expanded or contracted only if both edgeR and NoisET called the change significant, with noise models trained on biological replicates. For edgeR calls, a false discovery rate-adjusted p below 0.01 and a log2 fold-change threshold of 1 were applied. PCA with hierarchical clustering of max-normalized trajectories of the 1000 most abundant clonotypes was used as exploratory dynamics analysis. The CD4 or CD8 phenotype of responding clones was assigned using the separately sequenced CD4+ and CD8+ repertoires. TCRdb reprocessed the public reads (quality trimming at Q25 with fastp, clone calling with MiXCR) and kept in-frame beta chains. Identical CDR3 protein sequences are pooled into one entry, listed with their most common genes and DNA. V and J calls and clone size were set by TCRdb, not the authors. In this sample the table shows more than 300,000 distinct CDR3 sequences, roughly 19% of which occur a single time. Jointly, the top ten make up around a fifth of the sample.

General findings and caveats noted by the study authors: Only two mild cases were covered by the study, and larger cohorts that include severe cases with pre-infection samples were considered necessary. From day 15 to 85, contracting clones showed balanced CD4/CD8 phenotypes, whereas a second wave of clones that expanded from day 15 to 37 leaned towards CD4+. The second-wave clones that peaked on day 37 were not confirmed to be SARS-CoV-2 specific. Some responding clones were detected in pre-infection memory, which suggested that pre-existing cross-reactive memory T cells had joined the SARS-CoV-2 response. Contracting CD4+ clones appeared mostly in the CM and EM memory subsets, whereas CD8+ clones were enriched in EMRA.

The CDR3 holds 16 amino acids from the cysteine to the phenylalanine. Kept here is only the CDR3 DNA, which spans 48 bases and is read in frame from base 1. CDR1 and CDR2, looked up from the germline V gene (reference sequence), are MNHNY and SVGAGI. V loses 0 bases at its end and J loses 5 bases; junction bases beyond the gene matches: 5. PBMCs were isolated by Ficoll-Paque density gradient centrifugation. This chain is built from TRBV6-6 and TRBJ2-2, with 8 junctional bases fitting TRBD2. This clonotype was sampled from a man between 18 and 29 years old who had mild COVID-19 (a few samples of this study predate the infection). The sample titles of this study are shuffled in the database, so cell type and time point are left out; the donor was told from shared clones. Sequenced sample: PBMCs or a T cell subset sorted from them (not recorded which). The CDR3 protein: CASSYSAGGPTGELFF. The DNA reads as follows: TGTGCCAGCAGTTACTCGGCGGGGGGCCCTACCGGGGAGCTGTTTTTT.